The T cell receptor beta chain under discussion was sequenced for a study of blood T cell repertoires in COVID-19. Study-level background: The United States, Italy and Spain supplied acute and convalescent COVID-19 samples. Nucleic acid was either cDNA or gDNA, and it came from T cells, B-cell-depleted T cells, or PBMCs.

The protocol was immunoSEQ multiplex PCR, while the TCRdb copy is restricted to in-frame clones and leaves out a portion. Among fewer than 250,000 clones listed, 81% were seen once. Participant age was roughly 18 to 89 years, and participants resided in approximately 25 US areas. Assignments of participants to cohorts depended upon their own reported clinical history. Sequenced: PBMCs or T cells enriched from blood (not recorded which). The TCR comes from a woman aged 50 to 60 with acute COVID-19.

This chain's CDR3 is CASSLDSRYTEAFF. The CDR3 DNA follows: TGTGCCAGTAGTCTGGACAGTCGGTATACTGAAGCTTTCTTT. The chain has TRBV19 and TRBJ1-1; possibly TRBD1 for D (6 bases). CDR1 is LNHDA and CDR2 is SQIVND in the germline V gene (reference sequence). This CDR3 region has 14 residues. Trimming cost V 5 bases and J 5 bases, with 15 bases left between them.